This T cell receptor beta chain was recovered during a study of identical twins. TCRdb reanalysed the 5' RACE reads using MiXCR and keeps one entry per CDR3 protein. The repertoire holds a few hundred thousand distinct CDR3 sequences, with 13% to 15% as singletons. The V gene's germline CDR1 is SGHRS and CDR2 YFSETQ. Trimming took off 0 bases at V and 2 bases at J, with 11 bases between the two ends. This CDR3 contains 15 residues. This clonotype was detected a few times. In addition, the sample was reused for a study of yellow fever vaccine responses in identical twins.

V and J are TRBV5-1 and TRBJ1-2, with D unclear. What was sequenced was CD4+ T cells sorted from blood. This sequence was found in a woman under 30 in good health. CDR3 sequence (DNA): TGCGCCAGCAGCTTGGACCCTTTCCAGAACTATGGCTACACCTTC. Protein product: CASSLDPFQNYGYTF.